This TCR beta chain was obtained from a study of CD8 T cells in ankylosing spondylitis. Quantitative 5'-RACE with molecular barcodes generated TCR beta libraries. TCRdb itself ran the 5' RACE reads through MiXCR, one entry per CDR3 protein. Of some 130,000 distinct CDR3 sequences listed, about 13% are singletons. Study results and limitations: Seemingly characteristic of ankylosing spondylitis blood was a TCR beta motif consisting of 7 or 8 highly homologous variants.

The CDR3 consists of 16 residues. V was trimmed by 5 bases and J by 1 base, leaving 19 bases between them. Germline V gene sequence: CDR1 DFQATT, CDR2 SNEGSKA (reference sequence). This clonotype was seen a few times. Its specificity is not known. The TCR originated in a female donor with ankylosing spondylitis or in good health (not recorded which). V and J are TRBV20-1 and TRBJ2-3; D is possibly TRBD2 (6 bases). The sample comprised blood, either unsorted or a sorted T cell fraction (not recorded which). The CDR3 here is CSAVPLLGGGTDTQYF. The DNA for the CDR3 is TGCAGTGCTGTTCCGCTTTTGGGCGGGGGCACAGATACGCAGTATTTT.